This passage covers 26 T cell receptor beta chains from one sample sequenced in a study of blood T cells in healthy people across ages. A sample-barcoded 5' primer and a J-beta primer mix were used in a second PCR of roughly 7 to 11 cycles. MiXCR, applied by TCRdb to the 5' RACE reads, yields one record per CDR3 protein. Of nearly 800,000 distinct CDR3 sequences in the sample, roughly 25% were seen once. These data were also reused for a study on T cells of mothers and their children.

Specimen: blood. The receptors derive from a boy aged 10-17 years in good health.

This chain links TRBV4-3 with TRBJ2-1, with D possibly matching TRBD2 (6 bases). CDR1 is LGHNA and CDR2 is YSLEER in the germline V gene. Trimming pared 0 bases from V and 0 bases from J, leaving 27 bases between. This CDR3 is 22 amino acids long. The CDR3 coding sequence is TGCGCCAGCAGCCAAGATCCCCCACTAGCCGACACGACTTTCAGCTCCTACAATGAGCAGTTCTTC. Its translation is CASSQDPPLADTTFSSYNEQFF.

Remarks on this clonotype: One end of the junction varies from germline; a read error may be responsible. This chain connects TRBV7-7 to TRBJ2-3; the D is unclear. This CDR3 contains 13 residues. CDR1 and CDR2 from the germline V gene are SSHAT and FNYEAQ (reference sequence). CDR3 in DNA: TGTGCTAGCAGCTTTAGTGCTGCAGATACGCAGTATTTT. Residues: CASSFSAADTQYF.

The chain combines TRBV7-9 with TRBJ2-7; 7 bases match TRBD1. Germline lookup yields CDR1 SEHNR and CDR2 FQNEAQ (reference sequence). The J segment lost 0 bases and the V segment lost 5 bases, leaving 7 bases of the junction unmatched. The CDR3 contains 15 residues. CDR3 loop: CASSGDRKSSYEQYF. CDR3 coding DNA: TGTGCCAGCAGCGGGGACAGAAAAAGCTCCTACGAGCAGTACTTC.

The chain carries TRBV20-1 and TRBJ2-7, with 7 positions matching TRBD1. Per the germline V gene, CDR1 is DFQATT and CDR2 is SNEGSKA (reference sequence). The CDR3 contains 13 residues. The junction had 14 bases not matched to a gene; V was cut back by 7 bases and J by 8 bases. CDR3 sequence (DNA): TGCAGTGTCCCGGACAGGTGGGGTGGGCAGCAGTACTTC. As protein: CSVPDRWGGQQYF.

The rearrangement links TRBV29-1 to TRBJ2-1; 9 bases match TRBD1. The germline CDR1 and CDR2 sequences are SQVTM and ANQGSEA. With 7 bases clipped from V and 3 bases from J, the junction kept 4 bases outside the gene matches. The CDR3 covers 13 residues. The DNA of the CDR3 is TGCAGCGCTGGGGACAGGGTCTACAATGAGCAGTTCTTC. Protein product: CSAGDRVYNEQFF.

The chain is built from TRBV4-2 and TRBJ2-7; D is possibly TRBD2 (5 bases). Germline V gene data show CDR1 as LGHNA and CDR2 as YNFKEQ. V was shortened by 2 bases and J by 4 bases, with 12 bases between the two germline ends. This CDR3 region has 14 residues. The CDR3 region has the DNA TGTGCCAGCAGCCAACTCTGGACTGAGTACGAGCAGTACTTC. Translating it yields CASSQLWTEYEQYF.

This clonotype turned up a few times. This chain links TRBV5-6 with TRBJ2-1; D remains ambiguous. Germline values: CDR1 SGHDT, CDR2 YYEEEE. This CDR3 region has 15 residues. The V end lost 0 bases, the J end lost 0 bases, and 7 bases lay between the germline ends. CDR3 sequence: CASSLVRSSYNEQFF. In DNA form, the CDR3 reads TGTGCCAGCAGCTTGGTTCGGAGCTCCTACAATGAGCAGTTCTTC.

The table lists this clonotype with a few counts. V is TRBV20-1 and J is TRBJ2-5; D is perhaps TRBD1 or TRBD2 (5 bases each). Germline assignment: CDR1 DFQATT and CDR2 SNEGSKA (reference sequence). V lost 7 bases and J lost 1, with 13 bases in between. The CDR3 is 13 residues long. CDR3 bases: TGCAGTGGGGACGGCCTCGGCCAAGAGACCCAGTACTTC. This codes for CSGDGLGQETQYF.

The chain recombines TRBV5-6 with TRBJ2-7; no firm D call. Between the trimmed V and J ends, which lost 2 bases and 1 base, there was a span of 10 bases. In germline, CDR1 is SGHDT, CDR2 YYEEEE. The CDR3 has 14 residues. CDR3 sequence reads: CASSFLRISYEQYF. For the CDR3, the DNA is TGTGCCAGCAGCTTCTTGCGGATATCCTACGAGCAGTACTTC.

This CDR3 is CASSLDLAAGYTDTQYF. CDR3 nucleotide sequence: TGTGCCAGCAGCTTAGATCTAGCGGCTGGATACACAGATACGCAGTATTTT. The chain joins TRBV7-2 to TRBJ2-3; the match to TRBD2 covers 7 bases. From germline, CDR1 is SGHTA and CDR2 FQGNSA. J gave up 2 bases and V 1 base, and 9 bases lay outside the gene matches. CDR3 length equals 17 residues.

The table lists this clonotype with a few counts. The V gene is TRBV28, the J gene TRBJ2-1; D perhaps matches TRBD2 (5 bases). Germline loops: CDR1 MDHEN, CDR2 SYDVKM. V was cut by 6 bases and J by 0 bases, with 21 bases left in between. The CDR3 spans 18 residues. The CDR3 DNA reads as TGTGCCAGCAGCCTTTTTGCGTCAGCGGCCGGCTCCTACAATGAGCAGTTCTTC. This gives the protein CASSLFASAAGSYNEQFF.

The chain is built from TRBV12-3 or TRBV12-4 and TRBJ2-5, with 11 bases identical to TRBD2. Trimming took 6 bases from V and 1 from J; bases not matched to a gene: 4. The CDR3 sequence is 15 residues long. The CDR3 reads CASSQGLAVQETQYF. CDR3 nucleotides: TGTGCCAGCAGCCAGGGACTAGCGGTCCAAGAGACCCAGTACTTC.

The V and J genes are TRBV20-1 and TRBJ2-5; D is possibly TRBD1 (6 bases). The closer fit of TRBJ2-7 to the DNA end suggests the J call may be wrong. The germline V gene has CDR1 DFQATT and CDR2 SNEGSKA (reference sequence). This CDR3 is built from 14 residues. CDR3 nucleotides: TGCAGTGCTAGTGGGATACAGGGTCGCGACGAGCAGTACTTC. This translates into CSASGIQGRDEQYF.

V usage is TRBV4-1 and J usage is TRBJ2-5; 8 nucleotides line up with TRBD2. The CDR3 totals 17 residues. Germline V gene lookup returns CDR1 MGHRA and CDR2 YSYEKL. J gave up 1 base and V 1 base, and 8 bases lay outside the gene matches. CDR3 in amino acids: CASSQARTSRFQETQYF. CDR3 nucleotides: TGCGCCAGCAGCCAAGCCCGGACTAGCAGATTCCAAGAGACCCAGTACTTC.

The V and J genes are TRBV7-2 and TRBJ1-2, with D perhaps matching TRBD1 (6 bases). This CDR3 is built from 13 residues. From germline, CDR1 is SGHTA and CDR2 FQGNSA. Trimming removed 7 bases at V and 6 bases at J, with 15 bases between. The CDR3 DNA sequence: TGTGCCAGCATCACCGGTGGGGGGCATGGCTACACCTTC. Translation: CASITGGGHGYTF.

This clonotype occurred a few times. The chain is built from TRBV30 and TRBJ1-1, with TRBD1 identical over 9 bases. J gave up 11 bases and V 1 base, and 11 bases lay outside the gene matches. CDR3 size: 14 residues. The germline CDR1 and CDR2 sequences are GTSNPN and SVGIG (reference sequence). The CDR3 DNA is TGTGCCTGGAGTGCAACACCCACAGGGGGCTCGGCTTTCTTT. Protein: CAWSATPTGGSAFF.

The gene calls are TRBV12-3 or TRBV12-4 and TRBJ2-5; tentative D call: TRBD2 (5 bases). The V end lost 9 bases, the J end lost 2 bases, and 7 bases lay between the germline ends. The CDR3 runs to 11 residues. This CDR3 is CARTGQETQYF. CDR3 sequence (DNA): TGTGCCAGGACGGGGCAAGAGACCCAGTACTTC.

This clonotype was counted between two and nine times. V gene TRBV12-3 or TRBV12-4 combines with J gene TRBJ2-5, with TRBD1 matching 7 bases. V was clipped by 3 bases and J by 5 bases; unmatched bases: 15. The CDR3 runs 17 residues. The CDR3 bases are TGTGCCAGCAGTTTGTACAGGGGAACCCTCATGGTGGAGACCCAGTACTTC. It is translated as CASSLYRGTLMVETQYF.

The V and J genes are TRBV9 and TRBJ2-7, with D perhaps matching TRBD1 or TRBD2 (5 bases each). The V and J ends lost 4 bases and 5 bases respectively, with 16 bases between them. The CDR3 consists of 14 residues. In germline, CDR1 is SGDLS, CDR2 YYNGEE. CDR3 sequence (DNA): TGTGCCAGCAGCCCACGGCTCGGGACCCACGAGCAGTACTTC. Amino acids: CASSPRLGTHEQYF.

The chain has TRBV18 and TRBJ2-4; D unresolved. Germline V gene lookup returns CDR1 KGHSH and CDR2 LQKENI. The V gene lost 1 base and the J gene lost 0 bases, with 10 bases spanning the gap. This CDR3 region has 16 residues. The CDR3 DNA reads as TGTGCCAGCTCACCACAGACTGGGCAAGCCAAAAACATTCAGTACTTC. It is translated as CASSPQTGQAKNIQYF. Looking up the rest from reference TRBV18 and TRBJ2-4 gives the full variable domain: NAGVMQNPRHLVRRRGQEARLRCSPMKGHSHVYWYRQLPEEGLKFMVYLQKENIIDESGMPKERFSAEFPKEGPSILRIQQVVRGDSAAYFCASSPQTGQAKNIQYFGAGTRLSVL.

The V call is TRBV2, the J call TRBJ2-3; the match to TRBD1 covers 7 bases. The germline V gene has CDR1 SNHLY and CDR2 FYNNEI. Trimming took 4 bases from V and 6 from J; bases not matched to a gene: 4. The CDR3 is made up of 13 amino acids. The CDR3 nucleotides read TGTGCCAGCAGTGGACAGGGTATGGATACGCAGTATTTT. It yields the protein CASSGQGMDTQYF.

This clonotype was seen only a few times. The chain recombines TRBV20-1 with TRBJ2-1, with TRBD2 matching 12 bases. Germline V CDR1 and CDR2: DFQATT, SNEGSKA (reference sequence). Unmatched junction bases numbered 6, after V lost 2 bases and J lost 7 bases. This CDR3 is 15 amino acids long. CDR3: CSARLAGGLLNEQFF. CDR3 in DNA: TGCAGTGCTAGACTAGCGGGAGGGTTGTTGAATGAGCAGTTCTTC.

J is TRBJ2-5 and V is TRBV12-3 or TRBV12-4, with 7 bases that match TRBD2. The DNA end favors TRBJ2-1, so the J call may be wrong. The CDR3 is 14 amino acids. The CDR3 nucleotides read TGTGCCAGCAGTTTCGGACTAGCCTACAATGAGCAGTTCTTC. This sequence encodes CASSFGLAYNEQFF.

There are a few counts of this clonotype. V gene TRBV5-1 combines with J gene TRBJ2-5, with D perhaps being TRBD1 or TRBD2 (6 bases each). V gave up 2 bases and J gave up 5 bases, with 13 bases separating them. The CDR3 runs to 14 residues. CDR1 is SGHRS and CDR2 is YFSETQ in the germline V gene. Here the CDR3 reads CASSFRGPGETQYF. For the CDR3, the DNA is TGCGCCAGCAGCTTTCGGGGGCCTGGGGAGACCCAGTACTTC.

The table lists this clonotype with a few counts. The gene calls are TRBV18 and TRBJ1-2; TRBD1 might be the D (5 bases). This CDR3 is 13 amino acids long. The V and J ends lost 3 bases and 5 bases respectively, with 10 bases between them. CDR1 and CDR2 (germline): KGHSH, LQKENI. The CDR3 here is CASSPGRPYGYTF. Written as DNA, the CDR3 is TGTGCCAGCTCACCGGGACGGCCATATGGCTACACCTTC.

The chain joins TRBV20-1 to TRBJ2-5; 9 bases map to TRBD1. The J call is doubtful: the DNA matches TRBJ2-7 better. From germline, CDR1 is DFQATT and CDR2 SNEGSKA (reference sequence). There are 13 residues in the CDR3. DNA of the CDR3: TGCAGTGCCCCCGGGACAGGGCTCAACGAGCAGTACTTC. It codes for CSAPGTGLNEQYF.